This T cell receptor beta chain was recorded in a study of metastatic and nonmetastatic thyroid tumors. Study-level information: Across peripheral blood and tumor or nodule tissue samples taken from malignant and benign thyroid patients, the repertoires were compared with one another.

Authors' methods: Clinicopathological groups of papillary thyroid cancer showed CDR3 differences that were used to build a distant-metastasis classifier. TCRdb reprocessed the PCR reads using MiXCR. What appears here as the V and J calls and clone size reflects TCRdb's work, not the paper's. The data contain some 8,000 clones, 44% of them singletons. There were no patients who had received any treatment before thyroid surgery. Germline V gene sequence: CDR1 MNHEY, CDR2 SMNVEV (reference sequence). V lost 6 bases to trimming and J lost 4 bases, with 15 bases between them. The CDR3 extends over 14 amino acids.

The source is a male donor with papillary thyroid cancer or a benign thyroid nodule (not recorded which). Some clones in this sample may be carry-over from other donors' samples. The sequenced sample consisted of tumor tissue. J is TRBJ1-1 and V is TRBV27, with D possibly matching TRBD1 (5 bases). The CDR3 loop reads CASRKGGDGTEAFF. CDR3 nucleotides: TGTGCCAGCAGAAAGGGAGGGGATGGCACTGAAGCTTTCTTT.